This TCR beta chain stems from a study of blood T cell repertoires in COVID-19. What the recovered Cohort 3 donors had was two negative PCRs, clearance, or symptom resolution. This CDR3 is 15 amino acids long. Per germline, CDR1 KGHSH and CDR2 LQKENI. V shed 0 bases and J shed 6 bases, with 14 bases lying between them. The assay was immunoSEQ multiplex PCR, and TCRdb's table has in-frame clones only and misses some. Seen here are around 300,000 clones, roughly nine tenths observed once, and the top ten hold about 3%. The clonotype originates from a woman aged 45-60 years who had recovered from COVID-19. J is TRBJ1-2 and V is TRBV18; D is undetermined. Material for sequencing was PBMCs or T cells enriched from blood (not recorded which). This CDR3 reads CASSPPRRGEDGYTF. CDR3 nucleotide sequence: TGTGCCAGCTCACCACCCCGGCGCGGGGAGGATGGCTACACCTTC. The full variable domain, with the rest looked up from reference TRBV18 and TRBJ1-2, is NAGVMQNPRHLVRRRGQEARLRCSPMKGHSHVYWYRQLPEEGLKFMVYLQKENIIDESGMPKERFSAEFPKEGPSILRIQQVVRGDSAAYFCASSPPRRGEDGYTFGSGTRLTVV.